What follows describes a single T cell receptor beta chain. Its target is not known. The source of the sample is a study of cytomegalovirus exposure and HLA in healthy donors. The CDR3 totals 12 residues. After removal of 10 bases from V and 2 bases from J, the junction contained 4 bases not matched to a gene. Per the germline V gene, CDR1 is MDHEN and CDR2 is SYDVKM. The study's findings and limits: CMV serostatus was the sole immune exposure information available. In a later analysis, productive TCRs from donors in an Asian-associated ancestry cluster reportedly carried fewer N-insertions than the cohort mean. The authors judged a highly shared variant cluster likely a sequencing artifact. A prior analysis recorded that most TCR beta V segments were productive about 87% or about 30% of the time.

Primers: 60 Vbeta forward and 13 Jbeta reverse. Measured with immunoSEQ multiplex PCR; TCRdb has only the in-frame clones, and not every one. The sample carries around 190,000 clones, around 84% recorded once. The TCR comes from a girl aged 2-10 years in good health and CMV-seropositive. This chain links TRBV28 with TRBJ1-2; TRBD1 matches 7 bases. The specimen sequenced was PBMCs. The CDR3 spells CATRQGNYGYTF. The CDR3 nucleotides read TGTGCCACACGACAGGGCAACTATGGCTACACCTTC.